The T cell receptor (beta chain) described here comes from a study of blood T cell repertoires in COVID-19. Study information: There were acute and convalescent COVID-19 samples, and they came from the United States, Italy and Spain. The cDNA or gDNA used as material had been derived from T cells, B-cell-depleted T cells, or PBMCs.

In the authors' methods: Amplification with reference gene primers provided the estimates of nucleated cell counts. The assay was immunoSEQ multiplex PCR, and TCRdb's table has in-frame clones only and misses some. For V, J and clone size, that table is used; D and trimming come from the DNA. The sample yields 180,000 or so clones, roughly four fifths seen once. The CDR3 spans 16 residues. Germline CDR1 LNHDA, CDR2 SQIVND (reference sequence). V trimming: 6 bases; J trimming: 4 bases; junction bases outside the gene matches: 12. Cohort 3 donors counted as recovered after two negative PCRs, clearance, or resolved symptoms.

Input material: PBMCs or T cells enriched from blood (not recorded which). The receptor's source is a man aged 50 or older who had recovered from COVID-19. The chain employs TRBV19 and TRBJ1-5; the match to TRBD1 covers 7 bases. CDR3 protein: CASSPIRQGTNQPQHF. The CDR3 nucleotides read TGTGCCAGTAGCCCCATCAGACAGGGCACAAATCAGCCCCAGCATTTT.